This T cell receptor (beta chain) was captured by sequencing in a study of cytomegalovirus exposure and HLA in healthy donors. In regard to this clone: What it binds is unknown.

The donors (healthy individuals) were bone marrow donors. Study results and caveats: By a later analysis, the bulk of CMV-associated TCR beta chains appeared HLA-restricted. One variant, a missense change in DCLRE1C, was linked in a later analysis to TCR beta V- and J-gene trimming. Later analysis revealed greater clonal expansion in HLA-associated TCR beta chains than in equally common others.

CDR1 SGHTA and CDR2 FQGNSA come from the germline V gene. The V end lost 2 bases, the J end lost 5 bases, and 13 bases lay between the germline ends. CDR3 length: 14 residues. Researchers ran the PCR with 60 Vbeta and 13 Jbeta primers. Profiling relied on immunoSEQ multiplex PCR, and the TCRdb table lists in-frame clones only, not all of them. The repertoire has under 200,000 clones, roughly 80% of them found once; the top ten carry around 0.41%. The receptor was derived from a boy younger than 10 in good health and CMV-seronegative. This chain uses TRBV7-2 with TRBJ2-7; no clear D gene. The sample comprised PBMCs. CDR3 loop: CASSLLAPYNEQYF. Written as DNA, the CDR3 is TGTGCCAGCAGCTTATTGGCACCGTATAACGAGCAGTACTTC.